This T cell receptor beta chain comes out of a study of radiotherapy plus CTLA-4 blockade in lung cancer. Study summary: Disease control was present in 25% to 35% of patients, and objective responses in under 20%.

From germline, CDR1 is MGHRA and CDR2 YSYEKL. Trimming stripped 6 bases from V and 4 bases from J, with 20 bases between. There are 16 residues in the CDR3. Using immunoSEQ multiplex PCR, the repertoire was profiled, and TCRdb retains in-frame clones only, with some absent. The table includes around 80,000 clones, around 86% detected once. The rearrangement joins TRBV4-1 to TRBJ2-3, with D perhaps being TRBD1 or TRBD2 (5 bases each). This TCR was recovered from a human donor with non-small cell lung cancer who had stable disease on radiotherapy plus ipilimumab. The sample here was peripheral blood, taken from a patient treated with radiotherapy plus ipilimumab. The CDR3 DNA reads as TGCGCCAGCAGGGATCCCGGGACCGCAGGTCCAGATACGCAGTATTTT. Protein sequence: CASRDPGTAGPDTQYF.